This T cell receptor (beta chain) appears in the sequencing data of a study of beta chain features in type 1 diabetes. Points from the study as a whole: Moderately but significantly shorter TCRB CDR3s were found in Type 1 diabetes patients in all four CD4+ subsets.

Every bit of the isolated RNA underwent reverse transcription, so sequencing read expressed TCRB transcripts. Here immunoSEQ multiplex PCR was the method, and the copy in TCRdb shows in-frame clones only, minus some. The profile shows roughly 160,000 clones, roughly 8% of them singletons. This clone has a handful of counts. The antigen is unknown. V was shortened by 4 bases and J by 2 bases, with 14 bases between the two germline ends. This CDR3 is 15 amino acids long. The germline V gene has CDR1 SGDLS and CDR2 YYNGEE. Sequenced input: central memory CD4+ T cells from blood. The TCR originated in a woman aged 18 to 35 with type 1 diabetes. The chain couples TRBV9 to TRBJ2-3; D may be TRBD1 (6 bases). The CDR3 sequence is CASSTRTAYTDTQYF. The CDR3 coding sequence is TGTGCCAGCAGCACCCGGACAGCCTACACAGATACGCAGTATTTT.